Below, 18 T cell receptor beta chains from the same sample are listed, as sequenced in a study of monozygotic twins with inflammatory bowel disease. TCRdb reprocessed the 5' RACE reads and keeps a single row for each CDR3 protein, giving no DNA. The table for this sample gives approximately 390,000 distinct CDR3 sequences. The sample was blood. The receptors stem from a human donor with ulcerative colitis or Crohn's disease, or a healthy co-twin of an affected twin (not recorded which).

V gene TRBV30 combines with J gene TRBJ1-1. This CDR3 spans 11 amino acids. Germline V gene lookup returns CDR1 GTSNPN and CDR2 SVGIG (reference sequence). The CDR3 loop is CACAQSTEAFF.

The genes are TRBV3-1 and TRBJ2-3. Germline V gene lookup returns CDR1 LGHDT and CDR2 YNNKEL (reference sequence). This CDR3 contains 16 residues. The CDR3 loop is CASSQVSAGGTDTQYF.

This sequence joins TRBV5-4 and TRBJ2-3. Germline loops: CDR1 SGHNT, CDR2 YYREEE (reference sequence). The CDR3 sequence is 14 residues long. CDR3 amino acids: CASSLNSASDTQYF.

This rearrangement joins TRBV5-5 to TRBJ2-5. The CDR3 spans 16 residues. The V gene's germline CDR1 is SGHKS and CDR2 YYEKEE (reference sequence). CDR3 region: CASSLGRGSSRETQYF.

This chain joins TRBV5-4 and TRBJ2-3; absent DNA, TCRdb's TRBD1 call cannot be checked. CDR1 is SGHNT, CDR2 YYREEE, per germline (reference sequence). The CDR3 contains 16 residues. This chain's CDR3 is CASSSRQVDGVDTQYF.

The gene calls are TRBV6-5 and TRBJ2-5. CDR1 and CDR2 from the germline V gene are MNHEY and SVGAGI. The CDR3 totals 12 residues. The CDR3 loop is CASSYLWGTQYF.

This sequence joins TRBV6-5 and TRBJ2-1; TCRdb lists TRBD1, though no DNA is available to test this call. The germline V gene has CDR1 MNHEY and CDR2 SVGAGI. The CDR3 is 19 residues long. This CDR3 is CASSYSGTGGEGYYNEQFF.

The chain carries TRBV7-9 and TRBJ2-7; TCRdb indicates TRBD2, and absent DNA this call remains unverified. In germline, CDR1 is SEHNR, CDR2 FQNEAQ (reference sequence). The CDR3 extends over 15 amino acids. CDR3 loop: CASSQWTSGSYEQYF. The full variable domain, with the rest looked up from reference TRBV7-9 and TRBJ2-7, is DTGVSQNPRHKITKRGQNVTFRCDPISEHNRLYWYRQTLGQGPEFLTYFQNEAQLEKSRLLSDRFSAERPKGSFSTLEIQRTEQGDSAMYLCASSQWTSGSYEQYFGPGTRLTVT.

The chain links TRBV15 to TRBJ1-1; as DNA is missing, the TRBD1 call by TCRdb cannot be tested. The CDR3 runs 18 residues. Germline V lookup: CDR1 LNHNV, CDR2 YYDKDF (reference sequence). The CDR3 is CATSRSRGFGRNGTEAFF.

The CDR3 loop reads CASARSGRAHEQYF. The rearrangement uses TRBV28 and TRBJ2-7; without DNA, the TCRdb call of TRBD2 cannot be checked. The CDR3 sequence is 14 residues long. The V gene's germline CDR1 is MDHEN and CDR2 SYDVKM.

The chain uses TRBV20-1 and TRBJ2-3; TCRdb lists TRBD1, though no DNA is available to test this call. Germline V gene lookup returns CDR1 DFQATT and CDR2 SNEGSKA (reference sequence). This CDR3 spans 14 amino acids. The CDR3 loop reads CSARDLGVTDTQYF.

The chain combines TRBV4-1 with TRBJ2-1; the D gene TCRdb calls, TRBD2, cannot be checked with no DNA. The CDR3 sequence is 15 residues long. Germline loops: CDR1 MGHRA, CDR2 YSYEKL. CDR3 amino acids: CASSQAAGLAVEQFF.

The J gene is TRBJ1-2, the V gene TRBV6-1. There are 14 residues in the CDR3. CDR1 is MNHNS and CDR2 is SASEGT in the germline V gene. CDR3 loop: CASSPYLRGGGYTF.

This chain links TRBV28 with TRBJ2-1; TCRdb picks TRBD2, but there is no DNA to check that call. Germline V gene data show CDR1 as MDHEN and CDR2 as SYDVKM. The CDR3 runs to 13 residues. The CDR3 sequence: CASSGGSYNEQFF.

The genes are TRBV5-1 and TRBJ1-1. The germline V gene has CDR1 SGHRS and CDR2 YFSETQ. There are 15 residues in the CDR3. CDR3 sequence reads: CASSLEDAGANEAFF.

This rearrangement joins TRBV7-9 to TRBJ1-2. Germline CDR1 SEHNR, CDR2 FQNEAQ (reference sequence). This CDR3 has 12 amino acids. Here the CDR3 reads CASSPSDDGYTF.

The chain employs TRBV15 and TRBJ2-4; TCRdb gives TRBD2 as the D gene, but with no DNA this cannot be confirmed. From germline, CDR1 is LNHNV and CDR2 YYDKDF (reference sequence). This CDR3 is built from 17 residues. The CDR3 sequence is CATSRHTSGSAKNIQYF.

V usage is TRBV7-2 and J usage is TRBJ1-5. This CDR3 contains 16 residues. The germline gives CDR1 SGHTA, CDR2 FQGNSA. The CDR3 sequence: CASSLGGGASNQPQHF. Variable domain in full (rest from reference TRBV7-2 and TRBJ1-5): GAGVSQSPSNKVTEKGKDVELRCDPISGHTALYWYRQSLGQGLEFLIYFQGNSAPDKSGLPSDRFSAERTGGSVSTLTIQRTQQEDSAVYLCASSLGGGASNQPQHFGDGTRLSIL.